This entry features one TCR beta chain sequence. The antigen it binds to is not known. One base away there is no much larger clone; base qualities are not given. The CDR3 runs 13 amino acids, cysteine and phenylalanine included. Only the CDR3 DNA stays, 39 bases, in frame from base 1. CDR1 and CDR2, looked up from the germline V gene, are SQVTM and ANQGSEA. Deletion took 5 bases off V and 3 bases off J, with a span of 14 bases between the germline ends. The donors were healthy, HIV-negative adults with no recently reported acute infections or vaccinations. Only Caucasian adults living in Nashville, Tennessee, USA were represented among the donors. CD4+ T cells were enriched by magnetic negative selection, after which naive cells were positively selected on CD45RA and the negative fraction was taken as the memory subset. After blood collection by leukapheresis, PBMCs were isolated using Ficoll-Histopaque density gradient centrifugation and then cryopreserved in the vapor phase of liquid nitrogen. Analytical flow cytometry was used to check the purity and quantity of each magnetically sorted T cell population. Genomic DNA was isolated from each sorted fraction and quantified by UV absorbance on a Nanodrop 2000c.

This specimen comes from a study of shared clonotypes between healthy human individuals (TCRdb year 2020). Regarding the study in general: The cohort included three men and a couple of women between 18 and 49 years of age. For each donor, CD4 naive and CD4 memory were each run on three plates, CD8 naive on two plates, and CD8 memory on one plate. Blood TCR repertoires of roughly five healthy adults were deeply sequenced to estimate repertoire size and the extent of clonotype sharing between individuals. Libraries were prepared and TCR repertoires were sequenced by different laboratories using diverse techniques, in order to increase sequencing depth and limit assay-specific biases. Between about 0.8 and 9 billion PBMCs per donor were obtained by leukapheresis. Study-level results and caveats: Pairwise subsampling led to the expectation that sequencing depth would affect the degree of clonotype sharing among donors. Sampling was limited to blood, and TCR repertoires in tissue likely differ from TCR repertoires in blood. Larger estimated clonotype richness was generally found for naive subsets than for memory subsets. Rarefaction of sorted-subset datasets indicated incomplete sequencing despite the large sequencing depth. The small number of donors limited the genetic and exposure-history diversity represented. Compared with non-shared clonotypes, clonotypes shared by all four sorted-subset donors had higher generation probabilities. Sharing across several donors was observed for 4.5% to 6.5% of naive CD4, over 3% of naive CD8, 2% to 2.5% of memory CD4, and roughly 0.4% of memory CD8 clonotypes.

Using the deep immunoSEQ assay, TCR CDR3 regions were amplified from genomic DNA by multiplex PCR. Extracted genomic DNA from each cell subset was spread evenly across all wells of several immunoSEQ 96-well plates, with each plate serving as a replicate. For sorted subsets, around 200 ng genomic DNA, equal to about 30,000 T cell genomes, was loaded into each replicate PCR. Purified libraries were quantified with a Qubit 3.0 fluorometer, sized on a Bioanalyzer 2100, and re-quantified with the KAPA Library Quantification kit. Each immunoSEQ 96-well plate was sequenced on its own single-read 150-cycle Illumina NextSeq 550 flow cell. As for the original processing: The immunoSEQ output contained only junctional sequences without quality scores, so filtering could not match that applied to full-length reads. Sequences were annotated with PyIR, a Python wrapper for IgBLAST v1.9, using IMGT germline references to assign V/J genes and CDR3. Reads were filtered out if the reads had weak V/J assignments (E-value above 1e-6), no CDR3, stop codons, out-of-frame junctions, or ambiguous translated residues. A V3J clonotype was defined by an identical inferred V gene, J gene, and CDR3 amino acid sequence. The percentage overlap between two repertoires was calculated by dividing the number of shared unique clonotypes by the size of the smaller repertoire. Repertoire richness was assessed with RTK rarefaction, the Chao1 estimator, and Recon v2.1 estimates of unobserved clonotypes. Generation probabilities were computed with OLGA for all TCRbeta clonotypes obtained by the gDNA method from several donors. What TCRdb holds here is the immuneACCESS table cut down to in-frame rearrangements. Part of the clones is not present; checked against another copy, under half of the missing clones reflect an unresolved V gene, and the others are unexplained. V and J calls and clone size come straight from that table; D and trimming were deduced from the DNA. This sample gives some 1,100,000 clones in total; approximately 80% of them show up just once. The ten largest clones represent approximately 0.5% of the sample.

The chain is assembled from TRBV29-1 and TRBJ2-7; TRBD2 is possibly the D segment (5 matching bases). The sequenced sample consisted of memory CD4+ T cells from PBMCs. This specimen's cell subset or site label, interpreted: CD45RA-negative fraction. This receptor was obtained from a man between 18 and 29 years old in good health. Some clones in this sample may be carry-over from other donors' samples. The nucleotides read TGCAGCGTTTGCCCTAGCACGGGCTACGAGCAGTACTTC. Its protein product is CSVCPSTGYEQYF.